This TCR beta chain was recovered during a study of blood T cell repertoires in COVID-19. The V gene lost 3 bases and the J gene lost 0 bases, with 9 bases spanning the gap. The CDR3 totals 15 residues. Germline assignment: CDR1 SGHTA and CDR2 FQGNSA. Authors' analysis steps: Using reference gene primer amplification, nucleated cell counts were estimated. Some clones are missing from TCRdb's copy, which holds only in-frame ones; the method was immunoSEQ multiplex PCR. V and J calls and clone size are given by that table; D and trimming were obtained from the DNA. The sample lists approximately 110,000 clones; 70% to 90% were seen once.

The J gene is TRBJ1-3, the V gene TRBV7-2; D unclear. The receptor was derived from a woman between 70 and 85 years old who had recovered from COVID-19. The sequenced material came from peripheral blood. The CDR3 nucleotides are TGTGCCAGCAGCTTTTACAGATCCTCTGGAAACACCATATATTTT. It codes for CASSFYRSSGNTIYF. The variable domain in full, completed from reference TRBV7-2 and TRBJ1-3, reads GAGVSQSPSNKVTEKGKDVELRCDPISGHTALYWYRQSLGQGLEFLIYFQGNSAPDKSGLPSDRFSAERTGGSVSTLTIQRTQQEDSAVYLCASSFYRSSGNTIYFGEGSWLTVV.